The 21 T cell receptor beta chains below come from one sample, sequenced in a study of CD8 T cells in ankylosing spondylitis. TCRdb recomputed calls from the 5' RACE reads with MiXCR, one row per CDR3 protein. The table has 200,000 or so distinct CDR3 sequences, around 24% seen once. Sequenced: blood, either unsorted or a sorted T cell fraction (not recorded which). The receptors were sampled from a male donor with ankylosing spondylitis or in good health (not recorded which).

V is TRBV20-1 and J is TRBJ2-7; 8 nucleotides align to TRBD1. There are 18 residues in the CDR3. Germline V gene lookup returns CDR1 DFQATT and CDR2 SNEGSKA (reference sequence). V lost 0 bases, J lost 3 bases, and 16 bases stayed unmatched. The CDR3, as DNA: TGCAGTGCTAGAGACCCCACCGGCCGCGAGACAGGGGTCTACGAGCAGTACTTC. Protein product: CSARDPTGRETGVYEQYF.

As DNA, the CDR3 is TGCAGTGCTAGATCCGGGACAGGGGATGATCAGCCCCAGCATTTT. Translating it yields CSARSGTGDDQPQHF. The chain employs TRBV20-1 and TRBJ1-5; 10 bases match TRBD1. The CDR3 length is 15 residues. The germline V gene has CDR1 DFQATT and CDR2 SNEGSKA (reference sequence). The V segment lost 2 bases and the J segment 5 bases; nucleotides outside the gene matches: 6.

This clonotype was observed at least ten times. The J gene is TRBJ1-5, the V gene TRBV20-1, with D perhaps matching TRBD1 (5 bases). Trimming removed 5 bases at V and 9 bases at J, with 14 bases between. Germline loops: CDR1 DFQATT, CDR2 SNEGSKA (reference sequence). The CDR3 is made up of 12 amino acids. DNA for the CDR3: TGCAGTGCTGCTCCGGGGGAGTGGCCCCAGCATTTT. This encodes CSAAPGEWPQHF.

This clonotype was found a few times. The chain carries TRBV4-2 and TRBJ2-5; no definite D call. CDR3 length: 14 residues. V lost 0 bases and J 5 bases, leaving 10 bases between the germline ends. Germline CDR1 and CDR2: LGHNA and YNFKEQ. CDR3 sequence reads: CASSQDVSGETQYF. The DNA for the CDR3 is TGTGCCAGCAGCCAAGATGTCTCCGGGGAGACCCAGTACTTC.

V is TRBV5-6 and J is TRBJ2-1, with D possibly called TRBD1 or TRBD2 (5 bases each). CDR3 length equals 15 residues. V shed 4 bases and J shed 7 bases, with 18 bases lying between them. Germline-derived CDR1 and CDR2 are SGHDT and YYEEEE. The CDR3 reads CASSPGTLGSNEQFF. The CDR3 bases are TGTGCCAGCAGCCCCGGGACCCTAGGGTCGAATGAGCAGTTCTTC.

This clonotype appeared many times. The chain uses TRBV27 and TRBJ2-4, with D possibly TRBD1 on 5 matching bases. Looked up from germline, CDR1 is MNHEY and CDR2 is SMNVEV (reference sequence). The CDR3 spans 12 residues. Trimming stripped 6 bases from V and 8 bases from J, with 11 bases between. CDR3 in amino acids: CASSGRAHIQYF. CDR3 DNA: TGTGCCAGCAGCGGCAGGGCGCACATTCAGTACTTC.

The genes are TRBV5-6 and TRBJ2-6; TRBD1 is a possible D gene (5 bases). This CDR3 region has 16 residues. Germline CDR1 is SGHDT and CDR2 is YYEEEE. V was pared by 0 bases and J by 2 bases, with 9 bases between. The CDR3 coding sequence is TGTGCCAGCAGCTTGGAGCCCAGGGCTGGGGCCAACGTCCTGACTTTC. Translated: CASSLEPRAGANVLTF.

This clonotype was seen ten or more times. The chain carries TRBV12-3 or TRBV12-4 and TRBJ1-5; no definite D call. The CDR3 has 13 amino acids. V lost 3 bases to trimming and J lost 1 base, with 4 bases between them. The CDR3 protein is CASSFGSNQPQHF. The CDR3 DNA reads TGTGCCAGCAGTTTCGGCAGCAATCAGCCCCAGCATTTT.

This chain uses TRBV14 with TRBJ2-1; a weak D match, TRBD2 (6 bases). Trimming shortened V by 5 bases and J by 4 bases, and 15 bases separated the two germline ends. Germline V gene sequence: CDR1 SGHDN, CDR2 FVKESK. The CDR3 covers 15 residues. The CDR3 loop reads CASSKGGAVYNEQFF. The CDR3 DNA follows: TGTGCCAGCAGCAAGGGCGGGGCGGTGTACAATGAGCAGTTCTTC.

This clonotype has more than one count but fewer than ten. The genes are TRBV3-1 and TRBJ2-7; no clear D gene. The CDR3 sequence is 12 residues long. The ends were cut back, 4 bases at V and 6 bases at J, with 10 bases in the middle. CDR1 and CDR2 (germline): LGHDT, YNNKEL (reference sequence). The CDR3, as DNA: TGTGCCAGCAGCCGGGTAGAGATCGAGCAGTACTTC. Protein sequence: CASSRVEIEQYF.

This clonotype was detected ten times or more. The chain uses TRBV7-9 and TRBJ2-1; 13 bases line up with TRBD2. This CDR3 contains 17 residues. Germline V lookup: CDR1 SEHNR, CDR2 FQNEAQ (reference sequence). V shed 3 bases, J shed 1 base, and the junction held 3 bases outside the gene matches. CDR3 nucleotide sequence: TGTGCCAGCAGCTTCGGACTAGCGGGAGTATCCTACAATGAGCAGTTCTTC. Its protein product is CASSFGLAGVSYNEQFF.

The V gene is TRBV7-2, the J gene TRBJ2-5; D ambiguous. Trimming pared 5 bases from V and 9 bases from J, leaving 16 bases between. The CDR3 runs to 13 residues. Germline values: CDR1 SGHTA, CDR2 FQGNSA. CDR3 nucleotide sequence: TGTGCCAGCAGCCCGACGCAGATAGGGCCCCAGTACTTC. This translates into CASSPTQIGPQYF.

This clonotype was seen ten or more times. J is TRBJ1-3 and V is TRBV5-6; D remains ambiguous. Trimming cost V 0 bases and J 4 bases, with 8 bases left between them. Germline V gene lookup returns CDR1 SGHDT and CDR2 YYEEEE. This CDR3 has 14 amino acids. The CDR3: CASSLGESGNTIYF. The CDR3 DNA is TGTGCCAGCAGCTTGGGGGAATCAGGAAACACCATATATTTT. The entire variable domain, with the rest obtained from reference TRBV5-6 and TRBJ1-3, is as follows: DAGVTQSPTHLIKTRGQQVTLRCSPKSGHDTVSWYQQALGQGPQFIFQYYEEEERQRGNFPDRFSGHQFPNYSSELNVNALLLGDSALYLCASSLGESGNTIYFGEGSWLTVV.

This clonotype was picked up many times. The chain uses TRBV5-1 and TRBJ2-5; a possible D gene is TRBD2 (6 bases). CDR3 length equals 15 residues. The V gene lost 0 bases and the J gene lost 5 bases, with 14 bases spanning the gap. Germline lookup yields CDR1 SGHRS and CDR2 YFSETQ. The CDR3 nucleotides read TGCGCCAGCAGCTTGGGCCACGGGAGAGGTGAGACCCAGTACTTC. Protein: CASSLGHGRGETQYF.

Many counts were recorded for this clonotype. This chain links TRBV29-1 with TRBJ1-3, with D possibly TRBD1 on 6 matching bases. V was pared by 5 bases and J by 0 bases, with 11 bases between. Per germline, CDR1 SQVTM and CDR2 ANQGSEA. The CDR3 extends over 14 amino acids. CDR3 DNA sequence: TGCAGCGTTCGAGACAGGATCTCTGGAAACACCATATATTTT. Amino acid sequence: CSVRDRISGNTIYF. Full variable domain (outside the CDR3, taken from reference TRBV29-1 and TRBJ1-3): SAVISQKPSRDICQRGTSLTIQCQVDSQVTMMFWYRQQPGQSLTLIATANQGSEATYESGFVIDKFPISRPNLTFSTLTVSNMSPEDSSIYLCSVRDRISGNTIYFGEGSWLTVV.

A note on this clonotype: This may be a read error: a much more frequent sequence differs by one nucleotide. The chain uses TRBV3-1 and TRBJ2-7, with D tentatively TRBD1 or TRBD2 (7 bases each). Germline V gene data show CDR1 as LGHDT and CDR2 as YNNKEL (reference sequence). Trimming shortened V by 3 bases and J by 6 bases, and 12 bases separated the two germline ends. This CDR3 is 13 amino acids long. DNA for the CDR3: TGTGCCAGCAGCCACAGGGGGGGTCTCGAGCAGTACTTC. Protein: CASSHRGGLEQYF.

The sample holds many counts of this clonotype. This chain connects TRBV25-1 to TRBJ2-7; the match to TRBD1 covers 9 bases. This CDR3 contains 15 residues. V was clipped by 4 bases and J by 4 bases; unmatched bases: 8. The V gene's germline CDR1 is MGHDK and CDR2 SYGVNS. The CDR3 loop reads CASSVADRGLYEQYF. Written as DNA, the CDR3 is TGTGCCAGCAGTGTGGCGGACAGGGGTTTGTACGAGCAGTACTTC.

This clonotype was found a few times. The chain links TRBV6-2 or TRBV6-3 to TRBJ1-5, with 8 nucleotides matching TRBD1. Germline V gives CDR1 MNHEY, CDR2 SVGEGT. J gave up 4 bases and V 10 bases, and 18 bases lay outside the gene matches. The CDR3 covers 17 residues. The CDR3 loop is CATSTRTGFTGNQPQHF. The CDR3 DNA reads TGTGCCACCTCCACCAGGACAGGGTTTACAGGGAATCAGCCCCAGCATTTT.

This clonotype was seen ten or more times. The V gene is TRBV4-2, the J gene TRBJ2-3; D is unclear. Trimming pared 4 bases from V and 6 bases from J, leaving 14 bases between. The CDR3 runs to 14 residues. Germline values: CDR1 LGHNA, CDR2 YNFKEQ. The CDR3 protein is CASSPTDAYDTQYF. In DNA form, the CDR3 reads TGTGCCAGCAGCCCCACGGACGCGTATGATACGCAGTATTTT.

This clonotype was seen many times. The chain uses TRBV20-1 and TRBJ1-1, with no clear D. V was pared by 0 bases and J by 0 bases, with 5 bases between. This CDR3 comprises 13 residues. CDR1 and CDR2 (germline): DFQATT, SNEGSKA (reference sequence). The CDR3 coding sequence is TGCAGTGCTAGAGAGGGTCTGAACACTGAAGCTTTCTTT. Residues: CSAREGLNTEAFF.

Worth noting for this clonotype: The junction shows a germline mismatch at one end, possibly a read error. This sequence joins TRBV27 and TRBJ2-2; D is ambiguous. The CDR3 totals 13 residues. Germline V gives CDR1 MNHEY, CDR2 SMNVEV (reference sequence). The CDR3 sequence: CASSHTKTGELFF. In nucleotides, the CDR3 is TGTGCCAGCAGCCATACGAAAACCGGGGAGCTGTTTTTT.